Included here is one T cell receptor beta chain sequence, with context. As yet, its antigen is unknown. This CDR3 has 13 residues. The V gene's germline CDR1 is MNHEY and CDR2 SVGAGI. Trimming removed 2 bases at V and 7 bases at J, with 8 bases between. The sample originates from a study of T-cell reconstitution after alpha-beta-depleted transplantation in children. Study-wide findings and caveats: In patients about two months after transplant, alpha-beta T cells reportedly arose from several hundred expanded graft clones. T-cell counts and diversity were attributed mostly to newly produced T cells one year after transplant. Surviving recipient T cells and thymic progenitors produced the high day-60 TCRbeta diversity seen in some patients.

Unique molecular identifiers were used in preparing the TCRbeta library. TCRdb passed the PCR reads through MiXCR, listing each CDR3 protein once. The sample holds a few hundred thousand distinct CDR3 sequences; around 46% are singletons and the top ten take 25% to 30%. Sequencing used PBMCs, obtained before TCRalphabeta/CD19-depleted stem cell transplant. The clonotype was recovered from a girl aged 2 to 9 with aplastic anemia, due to receive a stem cell transplant. This sequence joins TRBV6-5 and TRBJ2-2; no clear D gene. The CDR3 spells CASSYRMDGELFF. CDR3 sequence (DNA): TGTGCCAGCAGTTACAGGATGGACGGGGAGCTGTTTTTT.